These T cell receptor beta chains were read from a single sample in a study of beta chain features in type 1 diabetes. Repertoires were generated with immunoSEQ multiplex PCR, while TCRdb's copy carries only in-frame clones and drops some. The sample has 30,000 or so clones, around 60% seen once. Material: Tregs from blood. The receptors here all came from a woman in her 30s with type 1 diabetes. Each CDR3 is given with its conserved first and last residue. Fields, in order: clone size, D gene, V gene, J gene, CDR3 protein, CDR3 DNA. D genes are given only for firm matches. Clone size is stated in some rows and not others, as once, few, many or a class when expanded.

>few|TRBD1|TRBV9|TRBJ1-4
CASSAGTGEYEKLFF
TGTGCCAGCAGCGCAGGGACAGGGGAGTATGAAAAACTGTTTTTT
>NA|NA|TRBV11-2|TRBJ2-5
CASSPRAMGETQYF
TGTGCCAGCAGCCCGCGGGCCATGGGGGAGACCCAGTACTTC
>NA|TRBD1|TRBV18|TRBJ2-1
CASSPPTGVRGAFF
TGTGCCAGCTCACCACCGACAGGGGTGAGGGGGGCGTTCTTC
>NA|NA|TRBV19|TRBJ1-1
CASSIWQNTEAFF
TGTGCCAGTAGTATCTGGCAGAACACTGAAGCTTTCTTT
>NA|NA|TRBV11-2|TRBJ2-7
CASRSTDTYEQYF
TGTGCCAGCAGGTCGACGGACACCTACGAGCAGTACTTC
>few|NA|TRBV7-2|TRBJ1-4
CASSPGGSSTNEKLFF
TGTGCCAGCAGCCCAGGTGGCTCCTCAACTAATGAAAAACTGTTTTTT
>once|NA|TRBV15|TRBJ2-5
CATSREKVQGRETQYF
TGTGCCACCAGCAGAGAGAAGGTACAGGGACGCGAGACCCAGTACTTC
>NA|NA|TRBV10-1|TRBJ2-5
CASSETTRAETQYF
TGCGCCAGCAGTGAAACGACTAGGGCAGAGACCCAGTACTTC
>NA|TRBD2|TRBV6-6|TRBJ2-7
CASSVGLANTYEQYF
TGTGCCAGCAGTGTAGGACTAGCGAATACCTACGAGCAGTACTTC
>NA|TRBD2|TRBV10-3|TRBJ2-3
CAISKLADSTDTQYF
TGTGCCATCAGTAAGCTAGCGGATAGCACAGATACGCAGTATTTT
>NA|TRBD2|TRBV5-1|TRBJ2-7
CASRLGLAGAPEQYF
TGCGCCAGCAGATTAGGGCTAGCGGGGGCCCCCGAGCAGTACTTC
>NA|TRBD1|TRBV6-1|TRBJ2-7
CASTEGTGIYEQYF
TGTGCCAGCACCGAGGGGACAGGGATTTACGAGCAGTACTTC
>NA|NA|TRBV7-3|TRBJ2-7
CASSLGWTPPYEQYF
TGTGCCAGCAGCTTAGGGTGGACACCGCCCTACGAGCAGTACTTC
>NA|TRBD2|TRBV5-1|TRBJ2-1
CASSASGLAGESEQFF
TGCGCCAGCAGCGCCTCGGGACTAGCGGGAGAGAGTGAGCAGTTCTTC
>NA|NA|TRBV5-1|TRBJ2-2
CASSLDPANTGELFF
TGCGCCAGCAGCTTGGACCCGGCGAACACCGGGGAGCTGTTTTTT
>NA|NA|TRBV15|TRBJ2-5
CATSRGARGWETQYF
TGTGCCACCAGCAGAGGCGCGAGGGGGTGGGAGACCCAGTACTTC
>NA|TRBD2|TRBV11-2|TRBJ2-2
CASSFREGAGELFF
TGTGCCAGCAGCTTTCGGGAGGGGGCCGGGGAGCTGTTTTTT
>NA|NA|TRBV30|TRBJ1-4
CAGQGGKLFF
TGTGCCGGCCAGGGAGGAAAACTGTTTTTT
>NA|TRBD1|TRBV7-4|TRBJ1-3
CASSLVGTGNSGNTIYF
TGTGCCAGCAGCTTAGTCGGGACAGGAAACTCTGGAAACACCATATATTTT
>once|TRBD2|TRBV15|TRBJ2-4
CATSSTKRESPDIQYF
TGTGCCACCAGCAGTACGAAGCGGGAGTCCCCGGACATTCAGTACTTC
>NA|NA|TRBV19|TRBJ1-5
CASSMGGRSNQPQHF
TGTGCCAGTAGCATGGGGGGACGGAGCAATCAGCCCCAGCATTTT
>once|TRBD1|TRBV19|TRBJ1-5
CASTKGTEGNQPQHF
TGTGCCAGCACGAAAGGGACAGAGGGCAATCAGCCCCAGCATTTT
>NA|TRBD1|TRBV7-9|TRBJ2-3
CASSPGQGALDTQYF
TGTGCCAGCAGCCCCGGACAGGGGGCGTTGGATACGCAGTATTTT
>NA|NA|TRBV21-1|TRBJ1-1
CASILLGQGRGARTEAFF
TGTGCCAGCATCTTACTCGGACAGGGGAGAGGAGCGAGGACTGAAGCTTTCTTT
>NA|NA|TRBV2|TRBJ2-6
CASSTSVLPGANVLTF
TGTGCCAGCTCTACTTCTGTGCTCCCTGGGGCCAACGTCCTGACTTTC
>NA|NA|TRBV20-1|TRBJ2-7
CSASNYEQYF
TGCAGTGCTAGTAACTACGAGCAGTACTTC
>NA|NA|TRBV5-5|TRBJ2-5
CASSLDQGRETQYF
TGTGCCAGCAGCTTGGACCAGGGGAGAGAGACCCAGTACTTC
>NA|NA|TRBV5-4|TRBJ2-5
CASSFGTSQETQYF
TGTGCCAGCAGCTTCGGGACTTCACAAGAGACCCAGTACTTC
>NA|TRBD2|TRBV15|TRBJ2-7
CATSRGDSGRIYEQYF
TGTGCCACCAGCAGAGGTGATAGCGGGAGAATCTACGAGCAGTACTTC
>NA|TRBD2|TRBV5-1|TRBJ2-7
CASSFTSGDYEQYF
TGCGCCAGCAGCTTTACTAGCGGAGACTACGAGCAGTACTTC
>NA|NA|TRBV7-3|TRBJ1-2
CASSLTRLLHGYTF
TGTGCCAGCAGCTTAACGCGGCTGTTGCATGGCTACACCTTC
>NA|TRBD2|TRBV7-9|TRBJ2-5
CASSLPLGLAQETQYF
TGTGCCAGCAGCTTACCCCTTGGACTAGCGCAAGAGACCCAGTACTTC
>few|TRBD1|TRBV19|TRBJ1-2
CASSTGGNYGYTF
TGTGCCAGTAGTACAGGGGGAAACTATGGCTACACCTTC
>NA|NA|TRBV7-9|TRBJ1-5
CASSRLGDTQPQHF
TGTGCCAGCAGCCGGTTGGGGGACACTCAGCCCCAGCATTTT
>few|NA|TRBV5-1|TRBJ1-2
CASSLEGRDYGYTF
TGCGCCAGCAGCTTGGAAGGTCGGGACTATGGCTACACCTTC
>NA|NA|TRBV6-1|TRBJ1-1
CASRIDSWTTEAFF
TGTGCCAGCAGAATTGACAGTTGGACAACTGAAGCTTTCTTT
>NA|NA|TRBV7-6|TRBJ1-2
CASSLAPGWGYTF
TGTGCCAGCAGCTTAGCCCCCGGGTGGGGCTACACCTTC
>once|NA|TRBV28|TRBJ1-3
CASSPGGGTFGNTIYF
TGTGCCAGCAGTCCCGGGGGGGGGACGTTTGGAAACACCATATATTTT
>NA|TRBD2|TRBV19|TRBJ2-2
CASSVGLAGPTGELFF
TGTGCCAGTAGTGTTGGACTAGCGGGGCCCACCGGGGAGCTGTTTTTT
>few|NA|TRBV7-9|TRBJ2-7
CASSRAAGAYEQYF
TGTGCCAGCAGCCGCGCGGCCGGGGCCTACGAGCAGTACTTC
>NA|NA|TRBV11-2|TRBJ2-5
CASSQNNGLETQYF
TGTGCCAGCAGTCAGAACAATGGGCTCGAGACCCAGTACTTC
>NA|TRBD1|TRBV7-2|TRBJ1-2
CASSPGTGGVVYGYTF
TGTGCCAGCAGCCCAGGGACAGGGGGCGTAGTATATGGCTACACCTTC
>once|TRBD2|TRBV30|TRBJ2-2
CAWAGLAGPTGELFF
TGTGCCTGGGCGGGACTAGCGGGACCCACCGGGGAGCTGTTTTTT
>NA|NA|TRBV5-1|TRBJ2-5
CASSSAFLQETQYF
TGCGCCAGCAGCTCCGCTTTCCTCCAGGAGACCCAGTACTTC
>few|TRBD2|TRBV19|TRBJ2-2
CASSTGLGMTTGELFF
TGTGCCAGTAGTACCGGACTAGGGATGACGACCGGGGAGCTGTTTTTT